A single sample gave rise to the 27 T cell receptor beta chains below, sequenced in a study of neoadjuvant anti-PD-1 for oral cavity cancer. Profiled with immunoSEQ multiplex PCR; TCRdb holds only in-frame clones, not every one. The sample holds nearly 10,000 clones, about 65% seen once. As for time point: after neoadjuvant nivolumab, at surgical resection. The sample here was PBMCs, taken after nivolumab (anti-PD-1) treatment. These TCRs come from a person between 35 and 79 years old with oral cavity squamous cell carcinoma.

The chain couples TRBV5-6 to TRBJ2-1; D is uncertain. The CDR3 length is 13 residues. With 7 bases removed from V and 7 bases from J, the gap between germline ends came to 15 bases. Germline lookup yields CDR1 SGHDT and CDR2 YYEEEE. CDR3 amino acids: CASSQGPTNEQFF. CDR3 nucleotide sequence: TGTGCCAGCTCCCAAGGGCCTACTAATGAGCAGTTCTTC.

This clone is a singleton in its sample. The chain links TRBV2 to TRBJ1-1; perhaps TRBD1 as D (5 bases). The CDR3 contains 15 residues. V was cut by 5 bases and J by 1 base, with 14 bases left in between. Germline V gives CDR1 SNHLY, CDR2 FYNNEI. CDR3 sequence: CASSFRGRSNTEAFF. The CDR3 region has the DNA TGTGCCAGCAGTTTCCGGGGACGTTCGAACACTGAAGCTTTCTTT.

The chain links TRBV27 to TRBJ2-1; no firm D call. Germline CDR1 is MNHEY and CDR2 is SMNVEV (reference sequence). The CDR3 spans 14 residues. V was clipped by 3 bases and J by 2 bases, with 8 bases between them. The CDR3 spells CASSFDLPYNEQFF. The CDR3 bases are TGTGCCAGCAGTTTCGATCTTCCCTACAATGAGCAGTTCTTC.

The rearrangement links TRBV7-6 to TRBJ1-1; TRBD1 might be the D (6 bases). The V and J ends lost 4 bases and 1 base respectively, with 13 bases between them. Germline V gene lookup returns CDR1 SGHVS and CDR2 FNYEAQ. The CDR3 contains 15 residues. The CDR3 here is CASSSETGSNTEAFF. The CDR3 DNA reads as TGTGCCAGCAGCTCGGAGACAGGATCGAACACTGAAGCTTTCTTT.

The J gene is TRBJ1-1, the V gene TRBV18, with D perhaps TRBD1 (6 bases). V was cut by 3 bases and J by 0 bases, with 11 bases left in between. The CDR3 totals 15 residues. Germline V gives CDR1 KGHSH, CDR2 LQKENI. CDR3 DNA: TGTGCCAGCTCACCCACCGGGACATTGAACACTGAAGCTTTCTTT. This translates into CASSPTGTLNTEAFF.

The chain recombines TRBV18 with TRBJ2-5; 7 bases match TRBD2. This CDR3 comprises 17 residues. CDR1 and CDR2 (germline): KGHSH, LQKENI. J was trimmed by 0 bases and V by 1 base; bases with no gene match: 8. CDR3 coding DNA: TGTGCCAGCTCACCACGGTTGACCCGGGGGGACCAAGAGACCCAGTACTTC. It yields the protein CASSPRLTRGDQETQYF. The full variable domain, rest sourced from reference TRBV18 and TRBJ2-5, is NAGVMQNPRHLVRRRGQEARLRCSPMKGHSHVYWYRQLPEEGLKFMVYLQKENIIDESGMPKERFSAEFPKEGPSILRIQQVVRGDSAAYFCASSPRLTRGDQETQYFGPGTRLLVL.

The chain links TRBV5-6 to TRBJ1-1; D not certain. Germline V gene lookup returns CDR1 SGHDT and CDR2 YYEEEE. The V end was cut by 3 bases, the J end by 8 bases, with 14 bases between. The CDR3 is 13 residues long. DNA of the CDR3: TGTGCCAGCAGCTCCCAACATACCTGGGAAGCTTTCTTT. Encoded protein: CASSSQHTWEAFF.

This chain connects TRBV27 to TRBJ1-2; 12 positions agree with TRBD1. This CDR3 has 14 residues. Germline-derived CDR1 and CDR2 are MNHEY and SMNVEV (reference sequence). The V gene end was trimmed by 4 bases and the J gene end by 7 bases; junction bases not matched to a gene: 4. The CDR3: CASSWGQGARGYTF. The CDR3 DNA is TGTGCCAGCAGTTGGGGACAGGGGGCGCGTGGCTACACCTTC.

J is TRBJ2-5 and V is TRBV9; a possible D gene is TRBD2 (6 bases). Per germline, CDR1 SGDLS and CDR2 YYNGEE. This CDR3 is built from 18 residues. V lost 4 bases to trimming and J lost 3 bases, with 25 bases between them. CDR3 DNA sequence: TGTGCCAGCAGCCCTCAGCCGGTAGTCGGTAGGGAGGAAGAGACCCAGTACTTC. Its protein product is CASSPQPVVGREEETQYF.

CDR3 sequence: CASSIGQGAYEQYF. CDR3 bases: TGTGCCAGTAGTATCGGACAGGGGGCCTACGAGCAGTACTTC. The chain has TRBV19 and TRBJ2-7; 10 bases fit TRBD1. After removal of 3 bases from V and 2 bases from J, the junction contained 1 base not matched to a gene. Germline lookup yields CDR1 LNHDA and CDR2 SQIVND (reference sequence). CDR3 length: 14 residues.

The CDR3 nucleotides read TGTGCCAGCAGCTCAGGGGACGCCAATTCACCCCTCCACTTT. Protein product: CASSSGDANSPLHF. The chain joins TRBV11-3 to TRBJ1-6; the D gene is possibly TRBD1 (6 bases). Germline values: CDR1 SGHNT, CDR2 YENEEA. The CDR3 extends over 14 amino acids. Trimming cost V 4 bases and J 7 bases, with 11 bases left between them.

On this clone: Compared with germline, one end of the junction differs, possibly owing to a read error. The genes are TRBV6-5 and TRBJ2-6, with 9 bases aligning to TRBD1. The V gene's germline CDR1 is MNHEY and CDR2 SVGAGI. The CDR3 consists of 14 residues. The CDR3 nucleotides are TGTGCCAGCAGCCTGACAGGGGGGGTCAACGTCCTGACTTTC. This sequence encodes CASSLTGGVNVLTF.

This chain links TRBV6-1 with TRBJ2-2; no reliable D call. Per germline, CDR1 MNHNS and CDR2 SASEGT. The CDR3 spans 15 residues. V gave up 1 base and J gave up 3 bases, with 9 bases separating them. Written as DNA, the CDR3 is TGTGCCAGCAGTGAAGTTGACTTATACACCGGGGAGCTGTTTTTT. Translating gives CASSEVDLYTGELFF.

This sequence joins TRBV2 and TRBJ2-7; D gene unclear. The V end lost 2 bases, the J end lost 1 base, and 12 bases lay between the germline ends. Per germline, CDR1 SNHLY and CDR2 FYNNEI. The CDR3 has 15 amino acids. The CDR3 here is CASSELATRSYEQYF. CDR3 nucleotide sequence: TGTGCCAGCAGTGAATTGGCCACTCGATCCTACGAGCAGTACTTC.

The gene calls are TRBV11-2 and TRBJ2-3; D is perhaps TRBD2 (6 bases). Per germline, CDR1 SGHAT and CDR2 FQNNGV. The CDR3 covers 16 residues. Trimming stripped 4 bases from V and 0 bases from J, with 14 bases between. This CDR3 is CASSSGLGASTDTQYF. In nucleotides, the CDR3 is TGTGCCAGCAGCTCGGGACTGGGAGCGAGCACAGATACGCAGTATTTT.

The sample holds a few counts of this clone. The chain couples TRBV18 to TRBJ2-7; D gene ambiguous. The V and J ends lost 3 bases and 0 bases respectively, with 6 bases between them. Germline values: CDR1 KGHSH, CDR2 LQKENI. There are 13 residues in the CDR3. CDR3 loop: CASSPQSSYEQYF. The CDR3 DNA reads as TGTGCCAGCTCACCTCAGAGCTCCTACGAGCAGTACTTC.

The chain carries TRBV9 and TRBJ1-1; the D gene is possibly TRBD1 (6 bases). Germline assignment: CDR1 SGDLS and CDR2 YYNGEE. With 4 bases removed from V and 3 bases from J, the gap between germline ends came to 13 bases. The CDR3 contains 14 residues. The chain's CDR3 is CASSPRTADTEAFF. CDR3 DNA sequence: TGTGCCAGCAGCCCCCGGACAGCCGACACTGAAGCTTTCTTT.

This clone has more than one count but fewer than ten. This chain joins TRBV10-1 and TRBJ1-6; D call uncertain. With 4 bases removed from V and 0 bases from J, the gap between germline ends came to 1 base. The CDR3 totals 13 residues. Germline CDR1 reads WNHNN; CDR2 reads SYGVQD (reference sequence). The CDR3 reads CASSASYNSPLHF. The CDR3 nucleotides are TGCGCCAGCAGTGCCTCCTATAATTCACCCCTCCACTTT.

The chain couples TRBV5-1 to TRBJ2-7; 12 bases match TRBD2. The J segment lost 2 bases and the V segment lost 4 bases, leaving 4 bases of the junction unmatched. The length of the CDR3 is 15 residues. The V gene's germline CDR1 is SGHRS and CDR2 YFSETQ. The CDR3 is CASSALAGGPYEQYF. The CDR3 DNA sequence: TGCGCCAGCAGCGCACTAGCGGGAGGCCCCTACGAGCAGTACTTC.

This clone was observed a handful of times. The chain couples TRBV27 to TRBJ1-1; D gene unclear. Germline CDR1 is MNHEY and CDR2 is SMNVEV (reference sequence). The CDR3 has 13 amino acids. V was trimmed by 2 bases and J by 1 base, leaving 5 bases between them. The DNA for the CDR3 is TGTGCCAGCAGTTTAGTGGAGAACACTGAAGCTTTCTTT. Its translation is CASSLVENTEAFF.

J is TRBJ2-5 and V is TRBV25-1, with 15 bases that match TRBD2. In germline, CDR1 is MGHDK, CDR2 SYGVNS. The CDR3 is 18 amino acids. The V segment lost 6 bases and the J segment 7 bases; nucleotides outside the gene matches: 15. This chain's CDR3 is CASRPGLAGGLRVGTQYF. DNA for the CDR3: TGTGCCAGCAGACCGGGACTAGCGGGGGGCCTACGGGTGGGGACCCAGTACTTC.

The CDR3 region has the DNA TGTGCCAGCAGTTGGACTTTGGGGGCCTCCAATGAGCAGTTCTTC. Protein product: CASSWTLGASNEQFF. The chain combines TRBV5-6 with TRBJ2-1; D is perhaps TRBD1 (6 bases). V lost 5 bases and J 6 bases, leaving 18 bases between the germline ends. CDR1 is SGHDT, CDR2 YYEEEE, per germline. The CDR3 is made up of 15 amino acids.

This chain joins TRBV29-1 and TRBJ1-3; D may be TRBD1 (5 bases). Germline V CDR1 and CDR2: SQVTM, ANQGSEA. V was clipped by 6 bases and J by 7 bases, with 10 bases between them. The CDR3 spans 11 residues. CDR3 region: CSVYGGNTIYF. The CDR3 bases are TGCAGCGTGTACGGGGGGAACACCATATATTTT.

The genes are TRBV30 and TRBJ1-1, with D perhaps matching TRBD1 (6 bases). CDR3 size: 13 residues. V was trimmed by 5 bases and J by 3 bases, leaving 13 bases between them. CDR1 and CDR2 from the germline V gene are GTSNPN and SVGIG (reference sequence). The DNA for the CDR3 is TGTGCCTGGGTATGGGGGGGCGACACTGAAGCTTTCTTT. Translated, it gives CAWVWGGDTEAFF.

The chain recombines TRBV30 with TRBJ2-7; D unresolved. V was trimmed by 0 bases and J by 2 bases, leaving 11 bases between them. Per the germline V gene, CDR1 is GTSNPN and CDR2 is SVGIG (reference sequence). The CDR3 length is 14 residues. The DNA for the CDR3 is TGTGCCTGGAGTGTAGTTGGGGTCACCTACGAGCAGTACTTC. Protein product: CAWSVVGVTYEQYF.

This chain connects TRBV9 to TRBJ2-5, with 7 bases aligning to TRBD2. V was clipped by 4 bases and J by 4 bases; unmatched bases: 13. CDR1 and CDR2 from the germline V gene are SGDLS and YYNGEE. The CDR3 runs to 16 residues. The CDR3 here is CASSPRLRGGVETQYF. The CDR3, as DNA: TGTGCCAGCAGCCCGCGTCTAAGGGGAGGGGTAGAGACCCAGTACTTC.

The chain links TRBV7-3 to TRBJ2-3, with D possibly being TRBD2 (5 bases). Between the trimmed V and J ends, which lost 5 bases and 5 bases, there was a span of 11 bases. The germline CDR1 and CDR2 sequences are SGHTA and FQGTGA. This CDR3 spans 13 amino acids. This CDR3 is CASSPLAGDTQYF. The CDR3 bases are TGTGCCAGCAGCCCCCTTGCGGGAGATACGCAGTATTTT. Supplemented by reference TRBV7-3 and TRBJ2-3, the full variable domain reads GAGVSQTPSNKVTEKGKYVELRCDPISGHTALYWYRQSLGQGPEFLIYFQGTGAADDSGLPNDRFFAVRPEGSVSTLKIQRTERGDSAVYLCASSPLAGDTQYFGPGTRLTVL.